This T cell receptor beta chain was identified during a study of CD8 T cells in Susac syndrome. Study results and limitations: It was acknowledged in the study that the number of individuals who were included in its TCR sequencing and HLA analysis was relatively small.

A note on this clonotype: The antigen is not known.

Per the germline V gene, CDR1 is MGHRA and CDR2 is YSYEKL. The CDR3 consists of 15 residues. V dropped 6 bases and J dropped 2 bases, with 17 bases sitting between them. TCR beta from blood CD8+ and CD4+ T cells was sequenced. Purification of the CD8+ and CD4+ T cells relied on negative isolation, and TEMRA cells underwent FACS enrichment. Random hexamers were used to reverse transcribe the RNA input (about 0.45 to 1 ug). TCRdb passed the immunoSEQ multiplex PCR reads through MiXCR, listing each CDR3 protein once. The sample lists about 180,000 distinct CDR3 sequences, almost 96% occurring once. V usage is TRBV4-1 and J usage is TRBJ2-7, with D perhaps matching TRBD1 (6 bases). Sequenced sample: CD4+ T cells from PBMCs. This receptor was obtained from a human donor with multiple sclerosis. The CDR3 nucleotides are TGCGCCAGCAGTGCCCGGGACACCGGAACCTACGAGCAGTACTTC. It translates to CASSARDTGTYEQYF.